This entry lists 15 T cell receptor beta chains sequenced from one sample in a study of cytomegalovirus exposure and HLA in healthy donors. Sequencing used immunoSEQ multiplex PCR; TCRdb keeps in-frame clones, though not all of them. Of approximately 230,000 clones detected, roughly 90% appear once; the ten largest clones hold 12%. Material for sequencing was PBMCs. The receptors stem from a man in his late teens or twenties in good health and CMV-seropositive.

The chain employs TRBV5-1 and TRBJ2-7; a possible D gene is TRBD1 (5 bases). Germline CDR1 is SGHRS and CDR2 is YFSETQ. Trimming removed 1 base from V and 0 bases from J, with 8 bases in between. There are 14 residues in the CDR3. The CDR3, as DNA: TGCGCCAGCAGCTTGACACAGGACTCCTACGAGCAGTACTTC. This sequence encodes CASSLTQDSYEQYF.

This chain joins TRBV6-5 and TRBJ2-4, with D uncertain. The V end was cut by 6 bases, the J end by 1 base, with 13 bases between. Germline V gene data show CDR1 as MNHEY and CDR2 as SVGAGI. CDR3 length equals 15 residues. The CDR3 nucleotides are TGTGCCAGCAGACCTTCCCCGTATGCCAAAAACATTCAGTACTTC. This sequence encodes CASRPSPYAKNIQYF.

The rearrangement links TRBV7-2 to TRBJ2-7, with D perhaps assigned TRBD1 or TRBD2 (7 bases each). Germline V gene sequence: CDR1 SGHTA, CDR2 FQGNSA. Trimming cost V 5 bases and J 1 base, with 12 bases left between them. The CDR3 covers 14 residues. The CDR3 DNA follows: TGTGCCAGCAGCGGCAGGGGGGGGTCCTACGAGCAGTACTTC. Translating gives CASSGRGGSYEQYF.

The genes are TRBV10-3 and TRBJ2-7, with 9 nucleotides matching TRBD2. Germline V lookup: CDR1 ENHRY, CDR2 SYGVKD. The CDR3 runs 14 residues. Trimming cost V 2 bases and J 2 bases; bases outside gene matches: 1. CDR3: CAISEASGTYEQYF. The CDR3 DNA reads TGTGCCATCAGTGAGGCTAGCGGGACCTACGAGCAGTACTTC.

The rearrangement joins TRBV19 to TRBJ1-5, with a tentative D call TRBD1 (6 bases). V was pared by 7 bases and J by 5 bases, with 21 bases between. The CDR3 consists of 16 residues. CDR1 LNHDA and CDR2 SQIVND come from the germline V gene (reference sequence). CDR3: CASNHLGRGGDQPQHF. The DNA of the CDR3 is TGTGCCAGTAACCACCTGGGGAGGGGGGGAGATCAGCCCCAGCATTTT.

The CDR3 loop is CASRWGGAVTEAFF. For the CDR3, the DNA is TGTGCCAGCAGGTGGGGGGGCGCGGTCACTGAAGCTTTCTTT. The J gene is TRBJ1-1, the V gene TRBV28; a weak D match, TRBD1 (6 bases). V gave up 6 bases and J gave up 4 bases, with 15 bases separating them. CDR3 length: 14 residues. Germline CDR1 MDHEN, CDR2 SYDVKM.

The chain joins TRBV7-9 to TRBJ1-2; 10 nucleotides align to TRBD1. Germline CDR1 reads SEHNR; CDR2 reads FQNEAQ (reference sequence). The CDR3 runs to 16 residues. With 1 base clipped from V and 7 bases from J, the junction kept 9 bases outside the gene matches. This chain's CDR3 is CASSLGRQGAGGGYTF. The CDR3 bases are TGTGCCAGCAGCTTAGGCAGACAGGGGGCAGGAGGTGGCTACACCTTC.

The DNA of the CDR3 is TGCGCCAGCAGCTTGGACAGGAATGGTTACGAGCAGTACTTC. Protein sequence: CASSLDRNGYEQYF. The chain links TRBV5-1 to TRBJ2-7; the D gene is possibly TRBD1 (5 bases). CDR3 length: 14 amino acids. Trimming removed 0 bases at V and 4 bases at J, with 11 bases between. Germline CDR1 SGHRS, CDR2 YFSETQ.

The chain is built from TRBV7-3 and TRBJ1-1, with 8 nucleotides matching TRBD1. CDR1 is SGHTA, CDR2 FQGTGA, per germline. CDR3 length: 16 amino acids. The V segment lost 5 bases and the J segment 2 bases; nucleotides outside the gene matches: 10. The CDR3 protein is CASSSFQGAINTEAFF. In nucleotides, the CDR3 is TGTGCCAGCAGCAGTTTTCAGGGGGCGATAAACACTGAAGCTTTCTTT.

This chain connects TRBV27 to TRBJ2-7, with 13 bases lining up with TRBD2. The CDR3 length is 12 residues. With 10 bases clipped from V and 6 bases from J, the junction kept 3 bases outside the gene matches. CDR1 and CDR2 from the germline V gene are MNHEY and SMNVEV (reference sequence). The CDR3 loop reads CATGLAGVEQYF. DNA of the CDR3: TGTGCCACAGGACTAGCGGGAGTCGAGCAGTACTTC.

V usage is TRBV27 and J usage is TRBJ2-1, with 10 bases matching TRBD2. Looked up from germline, CDR1 is MNHEY and CDR2 is SMNVEV (reference sequence). The J segment lost 2 bases and the V segment lost 1 base, leaving 2 bases of the junction unmatched. This CDR3 spans 16 amino acids. The CDR3 loop is CASSLFTSGAYNEQFF. The CDR3, as DNA: TGTGCCAGCAGTTTATTCACTAGCGGGGCCTACAATGAGCAGTTCTTC.

The chain has TRBV7-9 and TRBJ2-3; 13 bases map to TRBD2. J was trimmed by 3 bases and V by 8 bases; bases with no gene match: 5. Germline CDR1 SEHNR, CDR2 FQNEAQ (reference sequence). CDR3 length equals 15 residues. CDR3 protein: CASQTSGRVTDTQYF. The CDR3 coding sequence is TGTGCCAGCCAAACTAGCGGGAGGGTGACAGATACGCAGTATTTT.

This clone showed up just once. This chain uses TRBV20-1 with TRBJ1-1; D gene ambiguous. The CDR3 runs 11 residues. Per the germline V gene, CDR1 is DFQATT and CDR2 is SNEGSKA (reference sequence). V dropped 6 bases and J dropped 6 bases, with 11 bases sitting between them. The CDR3 is CSAGTKSEAFF. The CDR3 DNA follows: TGCAGTGCGGGAACCAAATCTGAAGCTTTCTTT.

This rearrangement joins TRBV29-1 to TRBJ2-2; D perhaps matches TRBD1 (6 bases). The CDR3 length is 14 residues. Germline V gene data show CDR1 as SQVTM and CDR2 as ANQGSEA. Trimming removed 4 bases from V and 3 bases from J, with 12 bases in between. This CDR3 reads CSVAGVTDTGELFF. As DNA, the CDR3 is TGCAGCGTTGCAGGGGTAACGGACACCGGGGAGCTGTTTTTT.

The V and J genes are TRBV7-9 and TRBJ1-2; possibly TRBD1 for D (5 bases). CDR1 and CDR2 (germline): SEHNR, FQNEAQ (reference sequence). V gave up 1 base and J gave up 0 bases, with 9 bases separating them. This CDR3 is 15 amino acids long. The CDR3 nucleotides read TGTGCCAGCAGCTTAGGAGGGGACCCTAACTATGGCTACACCTTC. This encodes CASSLGGDPNYGYTF.